These 5 T cell receptor beta chains share one sample of origin, sequenced in a study of graft-versus-host responses after intestinal transplantation. These receptors have no known antigen. The repertoire was sequenced with immunoSEQ multiplex PCR; TCRdb's copy has only in-frame clones and lacks some. The sample includes tens of thousands of clones, 75% to 90% of them seen just once. This specimen was unstimulated CD4+ T cells sorted from spleen or lymph node cells, taken before intestinal transplant. These receptor sequences come from a human donor who received an intestinal transplant.

V usage is TRBV7-3 and J usage is TRBJ2-1; 8 nucleotides match TRBD2. CDR1 and CDR2 (germline): SGHTA, FQGTGA. This CDR3 has 16 amino acids. With 5 bases clipped from V and 8 bases from J, the junction kept 14 bases outside the gene matches. The CDR3 coding sequence is TGTGCCAGCAGCCCACCCGGGGCGGGGGGCACGGATGAGCAGTTCTTC. Its translation: CASSPPGAGGTDEQFF.

The V call is TRBV2, the J call TRBJ2-6; D uncertain. V was trimmed by 4 bases and J by 0 bases, leaving 10 bases between them. Germline V CDR1 and CDR2: SNHLY, FYNNEI. The CDR3 contains 16 residues. CDR3 amino acids: CASSARLSSGANVLTF. The CDR3 DNA reads as TGTGCCAGCAGTGCGAGGCTGAGCTCTGGGGCCAACGTCCTGACTTTC. The full variable domain, with the rest looked up from reference TRBV2 and TRBJ2-6, is EPEVTQTPSHQVTQMGQEVILRCVPISNHLYFYWYRQILGQKVEFLVSFYNNEISEKSEIFDDQFSVERPDGSNFTLKIRSTKLEDSAMYFCASSARLSSGANVLTFGAGSRLTVL.

The V and J genes are TRBV11-2 and TRBJ2-1; no firm D call. This CDR3 contains 15 residues. CDR1 and CDR2 from the germline V gene are SGHAT and FQNNGV. V lost 1 base and J lost 0, with 7 bases in between. DNA for the CDR3: TGTGCCAGCAGCTTAGGGCGGAGCTCCTACAATGAGCAGTTCTTC. Its translation is CASSLGRSSYNEQFF.

This chain links TRBV29-1 with TRBJ1-1; D remains ambiguous. The V gene's germline CDR1 is SQVTM and CDR2 ANQGSEA. This CDR3 is built from 13 residues. Deletions cut 2 bases from V and 0 bases from J, with 7 bases between. In nucleotides, the CDR3 is TGCAGCGTTGAACGCAGTCTGAACACTGAAGCTTTCTTT. It codes for CSVERSLNTEAFF.

The chain recombines TRBV18 with TRBJ2-3, with 7 bases that match TRBD2. V was clipped by 1 base and J by 2 bases; unmatched bases: 6. CDR1 is KGHSH, CDR2 LQKENI, per germline. This CDR3 is 16 amino acids long. In DNA form, the CDR3 reads TGTGCCAGCTCACCACGGCTAGCGGTCATCACAGATACGCAGTATTTT. This encodes CASSPRLAVITDTQYF.